This T cell receptor beta chain comes out of a study of Ad26.COV2.S vaccination and SARS-CoV-2 variants. Clones were sequenced by immunoSEQ multiplex PCR, and TCRdb holds only the in-frame ones, with some missing. The table includes 380,000 or so clones, 83% detected once. Germline CDR1 ENHRY, CDR2 SYGVKD. The CDR3 length is 17 residues. V was shortened by 7 bases and J by 0 bases, with 21 bases between the two germline ends. This sample's treatment: around 19 received Ad26.COV2.S at low or high dose, single or two shots; about 5 received placebo; per-sample allocation not given. Sampling occurred on day 63 after the first vaccine or placebo injection.

The V gene is TRBV10-3, the J gene TRBJ1-1; D gene unclear. The sequenced sample was peripheral blood, obtained in a trial of Ad26.COV2.S vaccine versus placebo. The source of this sequence is a person between 18 and 65 years old who received the Ad26.COV2.S COVID-19 vaccine or a placebo. The CDR3 bases are TGTGCCATCAAACGTAATTCGGGCAGCTTTGTGAACACTGAAGCTTTCTTT. It yields the protein CAIKRNSGSFVNTEAFF.